Listed below are T cell receptor beta chains from one sample, sequenced in a study of T cell responses to AZD1222 COVID-19 vaccine. Assay used: immunoSEQ multiplex PCR; TCRdb lists only in-frame clones, some missing. The sample records around 100,000 clones, roughly 91% being singletons. Here the sequenced sample was peripheral blood, taken on day 0 of AZD1222 vaccination. The receptor source for this set is an adult in good health. The conserved cysteine and the conserved F or W are not part of the CDR3 here. The D gene is left open where the match is weak.

. | TRBJ2-1 | TRBV19 | ASSFGGARDNEQF
. | TRBJ2-1 | TRBV21-1 | ASSASGGANNEQF
. | TRBJ1-2 | TRBV5-4 | ASSRGRDGHGYT
. | TRBJ1-2 | TRBV15 | ATTGGRRSYGYT
. | TRBJ1-1 | TRBV7-9 | ASSLIQGASTEAF
. | TRBJ1-1 | TRBV19 | ASSISVNTEAF
. | TRBJ2-7 | TRBV28 | ASSETDRFSYEQY
. | TRBJ2-3 | TRBV4-1 | ASSHLYGDTQY
TRBD1 | TRBJ1-5 | TRBV7-3 | ASSQTGDGNQPQH
TRBD2 | TRBJ2-1 | TRBV4-1 | ASSQGTSDYNEQF
. | TRBJ2-2 | TRBV10-3 | AISESSRATGELF
TRBD1 | TRBJ2-7 | TRBV11-2 | ASSWGQGTYEQY
. | TRBJ1-5 | TRBV4-1 | ASSQTGSGQPQH
. | TRBJ1-1 | TRBV4-1 | ASSPSGAPGGDTEAF
. | TRBJ2-5 | TRBV20-1 | SASSEVYQETQY
TRBD1 | TRBJ2-1 | TRBV18 | ASSPGQARDEQF
. | TRBJ1-4 | TRBV20-1 | SASRYREKLF
. | TRBJ1-2 | TRBV5-1 | ASSLWAGRTSGGGT
. | TRBJ1-1 | TRBV13 | ASSWSPGQTNTEAF
TRBD1 | TRBJ1-2 | TRBV27 | ASRLTFYSTGGGGYT
TRBD2 | TRBJ2-7 | TRBV28 | ASSLRGLTYEQY
. | TRBJ1-1 | TRBV7-3 | ASAGGGNTEAF
. | TRBJ2-3 | TRBV5-1 | ASSSGFGGTTDTQY
. | TRBJ2-5 | TRBV20-1 | SASAGQETQY
TRBD1 | TRBJ1-2 | TRBV27 | ASSSGQGGAGFPGYT
TRBD1 | TRBJ1-3 | TRBV7-8 | ASSDTGDGNTIY
. | TRBJ2-7 | TRBV4-3 | ASSQDHDSRTTYEQY
. | TRBJ2-3 | TRBV24-1 | ATSEGSLDTQY
. | TRBJ1-3 | TRBV5-1 | ASSLREQTSGNTIY
. | TRBJ1-2 | TRBV18 | ASSPRTEAGGYGYT
TRBD1 | TRBJ1-1 | TRBV5-4 | ASSRTGVDEAF
. | TRBJ1-4 | TRBV18 | ASSPRSVLNEKLF
. | TRBJ2-7 | TRBV7-9 | ASSPEGGGYEQY
. | TRBJ1-4 | TRBV7-2 | ASSLFNPPELF
. | TRBJ1-1 | TRBV6-2/TRBV6-3 | ASSLAPYLNTEAF
. | TRBJ1-2 | TRBV6-1 | ASSEVLFDYGYT
. | TRBJ2-5 | TRBV18 | ASSPGRAQETQY
TRBD1 | TRBJ1-5 | TRBV2 | ASSEMTGGGQPQH
. | TRBJ2-5 | TRBV7-2 | ASSTRQDFVETQY
TRBD2 | TRBJ2-2 | TRBV30 | AWSVTSEVTGELF
. | TRBJ1-1 | TRBV5-1 | ASSLASNTEAF
. | TRBJ1-2 | TRBV10-3 | AISGGEAYGYT
. | TRBJ1-3 | TRBV18 | ASSPWDQSSGNTIY
TRBD2 | TRBJ2-7 | TRBV5-3 | ARSPGDSGDPGSYEQY
TRBD1 | TRBJ2-7 | TRBV4-1 | ASSHSRTGGYEQY
TRBD2 | TRBJ2-5 | TRBV6-1 | ASSGTSGNSGY
TRBD1 | TRBJ2-7 | TRBV18 | ASSPWTGGIYEQY
. | TRBJ2-5 | TRBV7-9 | ASSFAWKTQY
TRBD1 | TRBJ1-4 | TRBV7-2 | ASSPRTGTNEKLF
. | TRBJ1-4 | TRBV19 | ASSPSGTREKLF
TRBD2 | TRBJ2-1 | TRBV6-4 | ATSRNAGDNNEQF
. | TRBJ2-1 | TRBV30 | AWSSGGTSSYNEQF